The 26 T cell receptor beta chains listed next were all sequenced from one sample in a study of T cell repertoires in cytomegalovirus infection. TCRdb reanalysed the reads using MiXCR and keeps one entry per CDR3 protein. Of hundreds of thousands of distinct CDR3 sequences listed, 18% are singletons. Sequencing was performed on PBMCs. These receptor sequences come from a human donor in good health (CMV status not recorded). Some clones in this sample may be carry-over from other donors' samples.

The sample holds a few counts of this clonotype. The V call is TRBV2, the J call TRBJ1-2; no definite D call. CDR3 size: 14 residues. Deletions cut 7 bases from V and 1 base from J, with 13 bases between. Germline V gene sequence: CDR1 SNHLY, CDR2 FYNNEI. The CDR3 loop is CASTYGPNNYGYTF. DNA for the CDR3: TGTGCCAGCACTTACGGACCTAATAACTATGGCTACACCTTC.

This rearrangement joins TRBV20-1 to TRBJ2-7; D call uncertain. From germline, CDR1 is DFQATT and CDR2 SNEGSKA (reference sequence). The V end was cut by 0 bases, the J end by 3 bases, with 6 bases between. There are 12 residues in the CDR3. The DNA for the CDR3 is TGCAGTGCTAGAGAGGGCAACTACGAGCAGTACTTC. It is translated as CSAREGNYEQYF.

This chain links TRBV5-5 with TRBJ2-7, with 8 bases aligning to TRBD1. The CDR3 is 14 amino acids. Germline V gene lookup returns CDR1 SGHKS and CDR2 YYEKEE (reference sequence). V dropped 4 bases and J dropped 2; count of bases not matched to a gene: 5. The CDR3 sequence is CASSPQGVTYEQYF. The DNA for the CDR3 is TGTGCCAGCAGCCCACAGGGGGTTACCTACGAGCAGTACTTC. Combining the CDR3 with reference TRBV5-5 and TRBJ2-7 gives the whole variable domain DAGVTQSPTHLIKTRGQQVTLRCSPISGHKSVSWYQQVLGQGPQFIFQYYEKEERGRGNFPDRFSARQFPNYSSELNVNALLLGDSALYLCASSPQGVTYEQYFGPGTRLTVT.

This chain links TRBV7-2 with TRBJ2-5; a possible D gene is TRBD1 (6 bases). Trimming left V 2 bases short and J 5 bases short, with 18 bases between. The length of the CDR3 is 16 residues. Germline V gives CDR1 SGHTA, CDR2 FQGNSA. CDR3 sequence: CASSLTTGSQGETQYF. The DNA for the CDR3 is TGTGCCAGCAGCTTAACAACAGGGTCCCAGGGGGAGACCCAGTACTTC.

This clonotype was picked up many times. V gene TRBV5-1 combines with J gene TRBJ1-1; D is undetermined. This CDR3 region has 13 residues. Trimming cost V 1 base and J 3 bases, with 7 bases left between them. CDR1 and CDR2 from the germline V gene are SGHRS and YFSETQ. The CDR3 DNA reads as TGCGCCAGCAGCTTGTACAGAGACACTGAAGCTTTCTTT. The encoded protein is CASSLYRDTEAFF.

The V gene is TRBV20-1, the J gene TRBJ2-3; 14 bases map to TRBD2. V shed 1 base and J 6 bases; nucleotides not matched to a gene: 3. The CDR3 length is 15 residues. CDR1 and CDR2 (germline): DFQATT, SNEGSKA (reference sequence). In DNA, the CDR3 is TGCAGTGCTAGAGGGGGACTAGCGGGGGTGGATACGCAGTATTTT. Translating it yields CSARGGLAGVDTQYF.

The V call is TRBV14, the J call TRBJ2-1, with D unclear. The CDR3 totals 14 residues. V dropped 5 bases and J dropped 2 bases, with 10 bases sitting between them. Per germline, CDR1 SGHDN and CDR2 FVKESK. The CDR3 region has the DNA TGTGCCAGCAGCGCACACTGGGCCTACAATGAGCAGTTCTTC. Translated: CASSAHWAYNEQFF.

The chain is built from TRBV12-3 or TRBV12-4 and TRBJ1-3; D remains ambiguous. Between the trimmed V and J ends, which lost 10 bases and 4 bases, there was a span of 14 bases. The CDR3 consists of 13 residues. The CDR3 loop reads CATTRIRGNTIYF. CDR3 bases: TGTGCCACCACTCGAATCAGGGGAAACACCATATATTTT.

The chain couples TRBV19 to TRBJ1-5; TRBD1 might be the D (5 bases). Germline CDR1 is LNHDA and CDR2 is SQIVND (reference sequence). The CDR3 consists of 14 residues. Trimming shortened V by 4 bases and J by 1 base, and 8 bases separated the two germline ends. CDR3 in amino acids: CASSRRTSNQPQHF. The CDR3 coding sequence is TGTGCCAGTAGTAGACGGACAAGCAATCAGCCCCAGCATTTT.

This clonotype came up a few times. V usage is TRBV25-1 and J usage is TRBJ2-1, with TRBD1 as a possible D gene (6 bases). The CDR3 runs to 13 residues. Germline V lookup: CDR1 MGHDK, CDR2 SYGVNS. Trimming stripped 3 bases from V and 12 bases from J, with 15 bases between. Here the CDR3 DNA reads TGTGCCAGCAGTGATCCCCCACAGGGTCTGCAGTTCTTC. It yields the protein CASSDPPQGLQFF. The full variable domain, in which reference TRBV25-1 and TRBJ2-1 provide the parts outside the CDR3, is EADIYQTPRYLVIGTGKKITLECSQTMGHDKMYWYQQDPGMELHLIHYSYGVNSTEKGDLSSESTVSRIRTEHFPLTLESARPSHTSQYLCASSDPPQGLQFFGPGTRLTVL.

This chain connects TRBV20-1 to TRBJ1-1, with D maybe TRBD1 (5 bases). Germline CDR1 is DFQATT and CDR2 is SNEGSKA (reference sequence). The CDR3 is 13 amino acids. Trimming pared 5 bases from V and 3 bases from J, leaving 13 bases between. The chain's CDR3 is CSADRDLDTEAFF. In nucleotides, the CDR3 is TGCAGTGCTGACCGGGACCTCGACACTGAAGCTTTCTTT.

The rearrangement uses TRBV5-6 and TRBJ1-4; tentative D call: TRBD1 (6 bases). In germline, CDR1 is SGHDT, CDR2 YYEEEE. V shed 4 bases and J shed 0 bases, with 13 bases lying between them. The CDR3 totals 16 residues. CDR3 sequence reads: CASSRGGPATNEKLFF. As DNA, the CDR3 is TGTGCCAGCAGCCGCGGGGGGCCAGCAACTAATGAAAAACTGTTTTTT. The full variable domain, rest sourced from reference TRBV5-6 and TRBJ1-4, is DAGVTQSPTHLIKTRGQQVTLRCSPKSGHDTVSWYQQALGQGPQFIFQYYEEEERQRGNFPDRFSGHQFPNYSSELNVNALLLGDSALYLCASSRGGPATNEKLFFGSGTQLSVL.

This clonotype was counted many times. This rearrangement joins TRBV7-9 to TRBJ2-1; D tentatively fits TRBD1 or TRBD2 (5 bases each). The CDR3 length is 14 residues. The V gene lost 5 bases and the J gene lost 8 bases, with 16 bases spanning the gap. The germline gives CDR1 SEHNR, CDR2 FQNEAQ (reference sequence). CDR3: CASSPRDVGHEQFF. DNA for the CDR3: TGTGCCAGCAGCCCTAGGGACGTGGGCCATGAGCAGTTCTTC.

Ten or more counts support this clonotype. V and J are TRBV7-2 and TRBJ2-5, with D hard to call. The CDR3 has 11 amino acids. The V end was cut by 5 bases, the J end by 5 bases, with 6 bases between. Germline loops: CDR1 SGHTA, CDR2 FQGNSA. CDR3 in amino acids: CASSALETQYF. Written as DNA, the CDR3 is TGTGCCAGCAGCGCTCTCGAGACCCAGTACTTC.

This clonotype has just one count. One end of the junction is discordant with germline, which a read error may explain. V usage is TRBV7-1 and J usage is TRBJ2-1; 8 bases are a match to TRBD2. TRBV7-1 is an ORF; its function is uncertain. This CDR3 region has 15 residues. The chain's CDR3 is CASSSLAGTYNERFF. The CDR3 coding sequence is TGTGCCAGCAGCTCCTTAGCGGGAACCTACAATGAGCGGTTCTTC.

This clonotype came up many times. This chain joins TRBV7-8 and TRBJ2-3; the D gene could be TRBD1 or TRBD2 (5 bases each). The CDR3 extends over 15 amino acids. Germline CDR1 and CDR2: SGHVS and FQNEAQ. Trimming took off 2 bases at V and 5 bases at J, with 14 bases between the two ends. The DNA for the CDR3 is TGTGCCAGCAGCTTACCGGGAACTAGGGGAGATACGCAGTATTTT. Translating gives CASSLPGTRGDTQYF.

The chain joins TRBV20-1 to TRBJ2-3; TRBD2 agrees at 11 bases. Per germline, CDR1 DFQATT and CDR2 SNEGSKA (reference sequence). V trimming: 5 bases; J trimming: 2 bases; junction bases outside the gene matches: 3. CDR3 length: 14 amino acids. The CDR3 loop is CSAGLAGATDTQYF. CDR3 nucleotide sequence: TGCAGTGCTGGACTAGCGGGCGCCACAGATACGCAGTATTTT.

This clonotype has more than one count but fewer than ten. CDR3 loop: CAISPRSVETQYF. The CDR3 DNA reads TGTGCCATCAGTCCCAGGAGCGTAGAGACCCAGTACTTC. The rearrangement joins TRBV10-3 to TRBJ2-5; D is ambiguous. The CDR3 has 13 amino acids. Germline V gene sequence: CDR1 ENHRY, CDR2 SYGVKD. V lost 5 bases and J lost 4, with 11 bases in between.

A few counts support this clonotype. This chain uses TRBV4-3 with TRBJ1-1, with D unclear. CDR1 and CDR2 (germline): LGHNA, YSLEER. V was pared by 5 bases and J by 3 bases, with 13 bases between. The CDR3 length is 14 residues. The CDR3 DNA is TGCGCCAGCAGCATGAGGGCAGTGCACACTGAAGCTTTCTTT. Translating it yields CASSMRAVHTEAFF.

The chain recombines TRBV3-1 with TRBJ2-5; 9 bases are a match to TRBD2. The CDR3 runs to 15 residues. The germline V gene encodes CDR1 LGHDT and CDR2 YNNKEL (reference sequence). The V segment lost 3 bases and the J segment 0 bases; nucleotides outside the gene matches: 2. The CDR3 protein is CASSQREGYQETQYF. In DNA form, the CDR3 reads TGTGCCAGCAGCCAGCGGGAGGGGTACCAAGAGACCCAGTACTTC.

The table lists this clonotype with a few counts. The genes are TRBV11-1 and TRBJ2-1; D is unresolved. The CDR3 is 12 amino acids. V was cut by 2 bases and J by 9 bases, with 8 bases left in between. The germline V gene has CDR1 SGHAT and CDR2 FQDESV (reference sequence). This chain's CDR3 is CASSLNRREQFF. Written as DNA, the CDR3 is TGTGCCAGCAGCTTAAATAGGCGTGAGCAGTTCTTC.

The chain recombines TRBV20-1 with TRBJ2-5, with D unresolved. Germline values: CDR1 DFQATT, CDR2 SNEGSKA (reference sequence). The CDR3 is 12 residues long. V shed 0 bases and J shed 2 bases, with 4 bases lying between them. The CDR3 DNA is TGCAGTGCTAGAGAACGTCAAGAGACCCAGTACTTC. This sequence encodes CSARERQETQYF.

This chain joins TRBV15 and TRBJ2-1; tentatively, D is TRBD1 or TRBD2 (5 bases each). Trimming pared 1 base from V and 4 bases from J, leaving 11 bases between. Germline V CDR1 and CDR2: LNHNV, YYDKDF (reference sequence). This CDR3 contains 15 residues. In DNA, the CDR3 is TGTGCCACCAGCAGAGGGGACGGTGATTACAATGAGCAGTTCTTC. It encodes CATSRGDGDYNEQFF. The full variable domain, its missing parts supplied by reference TRBV15 and TRBJ2-1, is DAMVIQNPRYQVTQFGKPVTLSCSQTLNHNVMYWYQQKSSQAPKLLFHYYDKDFNNEADTPDNFQSRRPNTSFCFLDIRSPGLGDTAMYLCATSRGDGDYNEQFFGPGTRLTVL.

This clonotype was recorded a few times. This sequence joins TRBV19 and TRBJ2-7; TRBD2 matches 11 bases. CDR3 size: 14 residues. V shed 3 bases and J 3 bases; nucleotides not matched to a gene: 1. CDR1 and CDR2 from the germline V gene are LNHDA and SQIVND (reference sequence). CDR3 loop: CASSITSGGYEQYF. In nucleotides, the CDR3 is TGTGCCAGTAGTATCACTAGCGGGGGCTACGAGCAGTACTTC.

This clonotype appeared a few times. The rearrangement uses TRBV10-2 and TRBJ2-7, with D uncertain. Per germline, CDR1 WSHSY and CDR2 SAAADI. The length of the CDR3 is 12 residues. V shed 0 bases and J shed 9 bases, with 9 bases lying between them. The CDR3 nucleotides are TGCGCCAGCAGTGAGTCGGCCCGAGGGCAGTACTTC. Its protein is CASSESARGQYF.

This chain connects TRBV11-2 to TRBJ1-1; D possibly corresponds to TRBD1 (6 bases). The CDR3 is 14 amino acids. With 5 bases removed from V and 3 bases from J, the gap between germline ends came to 13 bases. Germline loops: CDR1 SGHAT, CDR2 FQNNGV. CDR3: CASSVQGLDTEAFF. The CDR3 DNA is TGTGCCAGCAGCGTCCAGGGGTTGGACACTGAAGCTTTCTTT.